A selection of T cell receptor beta chains follows, all from one sample in a study of human T cells and chemical hapten exposure. TCRdb re-called the RACE reads with MiXCR, one entry per CDR3 protein. The sample gives more than 70,000 distinct CDR3 sequences, about a tenth of which show up once; approximately 1.1% is in the top ten. This specimen consisted of whole blood, obtained in connection with sensitization to the hapten diphenylcyclopropenone (DPC). The receptors shown here come from a woman aged 25 to 39 with alopecia areata. Some clones in this sample may be carry-over from other donors' samples. Both conserved end residues are part of each CDR3. A D gene is named only where the DNA matches it firmly. Size is omitted from some rows. Given values are once, few, many or a class for expanded clones.

v_call	d_call	j_call	clone_size	cdr3_aa	cdr3_nt
TRBV18	NA	TRBJ2-2	many	CASSPWEATGNTGELFF	TGTGCCAGCTCACCATGGGAGGCGACAGGGAACACCGGGGAGCTGTTTTTT
TRBV4-3	TRBD2	TRBJ2-7	once	CASSLGTSGTGEQYF	TGCGCCAGCAGCCTCGGGACTAGCGGGACGGGGGAGCAGTACTTC
TRBV20-1	NA	TRBJ2-3	few	CSASPGDTQYF	TGCAGTGCTAGTCCCGGAGATACGCAGTATTTT
TRBV4-2	TRBD1	TRBJ2-6	many	CASSKTGAPSSGANVLTF	TGTGCCAGCAGCAAAACAGGGGCGCCATCCTCTGGGGCCAACGTCCTGACTTTC
TRBV28	NA	TRBJ2-4	many	CASSLRQPLNIQYF	TGTGCCAGCAGTTTACGACAGCCCCTAAACATTCAGTACTTC
TRBV18	NA	TRBJ2-7	many	CASSPPGTLTYEQYF	TGTGCCAGCTCACCACCCGGGACACTTACCTACGAGCAGTACTTC
TRBV5-1	NA	TRBJ2-1	few	CASSQGLLDEQFF	TGCGCCAGCAGCCAGGGACTCCTCGATGAGCAGTTCTTC
TRBV20-1	TRBD1	TRBJ1-4	NA	CSAITPGTGSKLFF	TGCAGTGCTATCACCCCCGGGACAGGGAGTAAACTGTTTTTT
TRBV29-1	NA	TRBJ1-3	few	CSVMADSSGNTIYF	TGCAGCGTTATGGCCGACAGCTCTGGAAACACCATATATTTT
TRBV2	NA	TRBJ2-1	few	CASSDMAYNEQFF	TGTGCCAGCAGTGACATGGCCTACAATGAGCAGTTCTTC
TRBV3-1	NA	TRBJ1-2	NA	CASSQGLDGYTF	TGTGCCAGCAGCCAAGGACTCGATGGCTACACCTTC
TRBV21-1	NA	TRBJ2-3	NA	CASIRGRGTDTQYF	TGTGCCAGCATCAGGGGGCGAGGCACAGATACGCAGTATTTT
TRBV6-6	NA	TRBJ1-5	NA	CASSSAGPNQPQHF	TGTGCCAGCAGTTCCGCGGGGCCGAATCAGCCCCAGCATTTT
TRBV28	TRBD1	TRBJ1-2	NA	CATLTGGADGYTF	TGTGCCACCCTTACAGGGGGCGCCGATGGCTACACCTTC
TRBV6-2/TRBV6-3	NA	TRBJ2-3	NA	CASSYDSGGTDTQYF	TGTGCCAGCAGTTACGACTCAGGGGGGACAGATACGCAGTATTTT
TRBV7-2	TRBD1	TRBJ1-1	NA	CASSSEGQGATEAFF	TGTGCCAGCAGCTCCGAGGGACAGGGGGCCACTGAAGCTTTCTTT
TRBV7-2	NA	TRBJ1-2	NA	CASSLELGSYGYTF	TGTGCCAGCAGCTTAGAGCTGGGGAGCTATGGCTACACCTTC
TRBV7-3	TRBD1	TRBJ1-6	NA	CASAPEEGDWTGSKSPLHF	TGTGCCAGCGCCCCTGAAGAAGGTGACTGGACAGGGAGTAAATCACCCCTCCACTTT
TRBV6-2/TRBV6-3	NA	TRBJ1-5	few	CASRTRGQPQHF	TGTGCCAGCAGAACTAGGGGTCAGCCCCAGCATTTT
TRBV20-1	TRBD2	TRBJ2-3	many	CSAPKASGVPGTQYF	TGCAGTGCTCCCAAGGCTAGCGGGGTCCCCGGGACGCAGTATTTT
TRBV12-3/TRBV12-4	NA	TRBJ2-3	NA	CASSLIPDTQYF	TGTGCCAGCAGTTTGATTCCAGATACGCAGTATTTT
TRBV7-6	NA	TRBJ2-1	many	CASSLELDNEQFF	TGTGCCAGCAGCTTAGAGTTAGACAATGAGCAGTTCTTC
TRBV5-4	NA	TRBJ2-3	many	CASSPKGNSMFTDTQYF	TGTGCCAGCAGCCCGAAAGGAAATAGCATGTTCACAGATACGCAGTATTTT
TRBV15	TRBD1	TRBJ1-6	many	CATSRDPLNRGVYNSPLHF	TGTGCCACCAGCAGAGATCCCCTAAACAGGGGGGTCTATAATTCACCCCTCCACTTT
TRBV6-2/TRBV6-3	NA	TRBJ1-1	NA	CASRKYQGRSEAFF	TGTGCCAGCAGGAAATACCAGGGGCGAAGTGAAGCTTTCTTT
TRBV20-1	NA	TRBJ1-6	NA	CSARVEGVDSPLHF	TGCAGTGCTAGAGTTGAGGGAGTGGATTCACCCCTCCACTTT
TRBV5-1	NA	TRBJ2-5	many	CASNRSEKGETQYF	TGCGCCAGCAACCGGAGCGAGAAAGGCGAGACCCAGTACTTC
TRBV6-2/TRBV6-3	NA	TRBJ2-2	many	CASTDSFANTGELFF	TGTGCCAGCACCGACAGCTTCGCGAACACCGGGGAGCTGTTTTTT
TRBV2	NA	TRBJ1-1	many	CASRTGMNTEAFF	TGTGCCAGCAGGACAGGCATGAACACTGAAGCTTTCTTT
TRBV6-4	NA	TRBJ1-3	NA	CASSDSFWKRNTIYF	TGTGCCAGCAGTGACTCGTTTTGGAAGAGAAACACCATATATTTT
TRBV2	NA	TRBJ1-1	many	CASSEGGYNTEAFF	TGTGCCAGCAGTGAAGGGGGGTATAACACTGAAGCTTTCTTT
TRBV9	TRBD2	TRBJ2-1	NA	CASSVTSGSNEQFF	TGTGCCAGCAGCGTCACTAGCGGAAGCAATGAGCAGTTCTTC
TRBV2	TRBD2	TRBJ2-1	NA	CASREWGTSGVNEQFF	TGTGCCAGCAGGGAATGGGGGACTAGCGGGGTCAATGAGCAGTTCTTC
TRBV28	NA	TRBJ2-5	many	CASSETQYF	TGTGCCAGCTCGGAGACCCAGTACTTC
TRBV12-3/TRBV12-4	NA	TRBJ1-1	NA	CASSPVPGSAFF	TGTGCCAGCAGCCCAGTCCCGGGTAGCGCTTTCTTT
TRBV6-1	NA	TRBJ2-5	few	CASSEGELGTQYF	TGTGCCAGCAGTGAAGGGGAACTGGGGACCCAGTACTTC
TRBV28	NA	TRBJ1-1	NA	CASSFPQDHQAFF	TGTGCCAGCAGTTTCCCTCAGGACCATCAAGCTTTCTTT
TRBV7-2	NA	TRBJ2-3	many	CASSFFWNTQYF	TGTGCCAGCAGCTTCTTCTGGAATACGCAGTATTTT
TRBV5-1	TRBD1	TRBJ2-3	many	CASSLAVDRGTDTQYF	TGCGCCAGCAGCTTGGCAGTGGACAGGGGGACAGATACGCAGTATTTT
TRBV7-9	NA	TRBJ1-3	few	CASSFGQLYSGNTIYF	TGTGCCAGCAGCTTTGGGCAGCTCTACTCTGGAAACACCATATATTTT
TRBV6-1	NA	TRBJ1-3	few	CASSATTSNTIYF	TGTGCCAGCAGCGCTACAACTTCAAACACCATATATTTT
TRBV27	TRBD1	TRBJ1-1	NA	CASSPGTGHTEAFF	TGTGCCAGCAGTCCGGGGACAGGGCACACTGAAGCTTTCTTT
TRBV28	NA	TRBJ1-5	many	CASSGQSSNQPQHF	TGTGCCAGCAGTGGACAGAGTAGCAATCAGCCCCAGCATTTT
TRBV5-5	TRBD1	TRBJ1-4	few	CASRETGVGANEKLFF	TGTGCCAGCAGGGAAACAGGGGTGGGCGCTAATGAAAAACTGTTTTTT
TRBV2	TRBD2	TRBJ2-1	many	CASSEGGYEQFF	TGTGCCAGCAGTGAGGGGGGGTATGAGCAGTTCTTC
TRBV20-1	NA	TRBJ2-1	many	CSARDSRKQFF	TGCAGTGCTAGAGATAGCCGAAAGCAGTTCTTC
TRBV6-1	TRBD1	TRBJ1-1	few	CASTRQGKSPEAFF	TGTGCCAGCACCCGACAGGGTAAGAGCCCTGAAGCTTTCTTT
TRBV18	TRBD1	TRBJ2-2	NA	CASSPPTGIGELFF	TGTGCCAGCTCACCACCGACAGGGATCGGGGAGCTGTTTTTT
TRBV28	TRBD2	TRBJ2-3	NA	CASSFAGGATDTQYF	TGTGCCAGCAGTTTTGCGGGGGGGGCTACAGATACGCAGTATTTT
TRBV9	NA	TRBJ1-1	many	CASSMGLTLGNTEAFF	TGTGCCAGCAGCATGGGACTCACCCTAGGGAACACTGAAGCTTTCTTT
TRBV9	TRBD2	TRBJ2-3	many	CASSVVGSGGITDTQYF	TGTGCCAGCAGCGTAGTGGGTAGCGGGGGGATCACAGATACGCAGTATTTT
TRBV30	NA	TRBJ2-7	many	CAWSSLSYEQYF	TGTGCCTGGAGTTCGCTTTCCTACGAGCAGTACTTC
TRBV14	NA	TRBJ2-5	NA	CASSQWTGSQETQYF	TGTGCCAGCAGCCAATGGACGGGCTCTCAAGAGACCCAGTACTTC
TRBV7-6	NA	TRBJ2-3	many	CASSLRQARRTDTQYF	TGTGCCAGCAGCCTCAGACAGGCGCGTAGGACAGATACGCAGTATTTT
TRBV19	TRBD1	TRBJ1-5	many	CASSTRTGGQPQHF	TGTGCCAGTAGTACGCGGACAGGGGGTCAGCCCCAGCATTTT
TRBV28	NA	TRBJ2-2	NA	CASSSRVLTGELFF	TGTGCCAGCAGCTCCAGGGTCCTCACCGGGGAGCTGTTTTTT
TRBV29-1	NA	TRBJ1-1	NA	CSVEQGWNTEAFF	TGCAGCGTTGAGCAGGGTTGGAACACTGAAGCTTTCTTT
TRBV7-2	NA	TRBJ2-1	once	CASRSSAERYNEQFF	TGTGCCAGCAGGTCTAGCGCGGAACGCTACAATGAGCAGTTCTTC
TRBV20-1	NA	TRBJ1-5	many	CSARDYRTVFNQPQHF	TGCAGTGCTAGAGACTATCGGACAGTATTCAATCAGCCCCAGCATTTT
TRBV20-1	TRBD2	TRBJ2-3	many	CSARDGGRMSLTDTQYF	TGCAGTGCTAGAGATGGCGGGAGGATGAGTTTGACAGATACGCAGTATTTT